Listed below are T cell receptor beta chains from one sample, sequenced in a study of vaccination effects on CD4 cells after COVID-19. The antigens for these receptors are not known. Sequencing was performed with immunoSEQ multiplex PCR; in TCRdb, only in-frame clones are kept and a portion is missing. Among some 70,000 clones listed, 75% to 90% were seen once. Sequenced material: CD4+ T cells from PBMCs cultured with SARS-CoV-2 spike peptides, taken before COVID-19 vaccination. Source of these receptors: a human donor who received a COVID-19 vaccine. Both conserved end residues are part of each CDR3. The D gene is left open where the match is weak. A clone size is listed for some rows: how often the clone was seen (once, few, many), or a class if it is expanded.

v_gene,j_gene,abundance,d_gene,CDR3aa,CDR3nt
TRBV19,TRBJ2-5,once,TRBD1,CATGTGGRETQYF,TGTGCCACGGGGACAGGGGGTCGGGAGACCCAGTACTTC
TRBV24-1,TRBJ2-2,-,TRBD2,CATSDPSGDFIGELFF,TGTGCCACCAGTGACCCTAGCGGGGACTTTATCGGGGAGCTGTTTTTT
TRBV5-1,TRBJ2-5,-,-,CASSSRQLLETQYF,TGCGCCAGCAGCTCGCGACAGCTACTGGAGACCCAGTACTTC
TRBV5-1,TRBJ1-1,-,-,CASQTDWNTEAFF,TGCGCCAGCCAGACGGATTGGAACACTGAAGCTTTCTTT
TRBV6-5,TRBJ2-2,-,-,CASKEDGTGELFF,TGTGCCAGCAAGGAGGATGGCACCGGGGAGCTGTTTTTT
TRBV5-8,TRBJ1-1,-,-,CASPGLGFVAEAFF,TGTGCCAGTCCAGGGCTAGGGTTTGTCGCTGAAGCTTTCTTT
TRBV18,TRBJ2-5,-,-,CASSEGQETQYF,TGTGCCAGCTCAGAGGGGCAAGAGACCCAGTACTTC
TRBV19,TRBJ1-2,-,-,CASTPRGVDYGYTF,TGTGCCAGTACCCCCCGGGGGGTGGACTATGGCTACACCTTC
TRBV7-3,TRBJ2-6,once,TRBD1,CASSPRFWQGAGGANVLTF,TGTGCCAGCAGCCCTAGGTTCTGGCAGGGGGCGGGTGGGGCCAACGTCCTGACTTTC
TRBV28,TRBJ1-1,-,TRBD1,CASSSPGDRPEAFF,TGTGCCAGCAGCTCCCCCGGGGACAGGCCTGAAGCTTTCTTT
TRBV29-1,TRBJ2-3,-,-,CSVRISRLSDTQYF,TGCAGCGTGAGGATTTCTCGACTCTCAGATACGCAGTATTTT
TRBV5-4,TRBJ2-1,-,TRBD1,CASSSASRGYNEQFF,TGTGCCAGCAGCAGTGCGTCCAGGGGGTACAATGAGCAGTTCTTC
TRBV3-1/TRBV3-2,TRBJ2-1,-,-,CASSSRQATSYNEQFF,TGTGCCAGCAGCTCGCGACAGGCGACCTCCTACAATGAGCAGTTCTTC
TRBV7-2,TRBJ1-1,-,TRBD1,CASSQTGTVNTEAFF,TGTGCCAGCAGCCAAACCGGGACAGTGAACACTGAAGCTTTCTTT
TRBV30,TRBJ2-1,-,-,CAWSRLAKSSYNEQFF,TGTGCCTGGAGTAGGTTAGCGAAGAGCTCCTACAATGAGCAGTTCTTC
TRBV2,TRBJ1-4,-,TRBD1,CASRAQGAGEEKLFF,TGTGCCAGCAGAGCACAGGGGGCCGGGGAAGAAAAACTGTTTTTT
TRBV19,TRBJ1-1,-,-,CASTPRDANTEAFF,TGTGCCAGTACTCCCCGGGACGCTAACACTGAAGCTTTCTTT
TRBV18,TRBJ2-3,-,-,CASTFRKSTDTQYF,TGTGCCAGCACATTCAGGAAAAGCACAGATACGCAGTATTTT
TRBV5-1,TRBJ2-5,-,-,CASSVGQLPFKQETQYF,TGCGCCAGCAGCGTAGGACAGCTACCTTTTAAACAAGAGACCCAGTACTTC
TRBV5-6,TRBJ1-5,-,-,CASSYSAVWSNQPQHF,TGTGCCAGCAGCTACAGCGCAGTCTGGAGCAATCAGCCCCAGCATTTT
TRBV12-3/TRBV12-4,TRBJ1-3,-,-,CATTGFSGNTIYF,TGTGCCACCACGGGATTCTCTGGAAACACCATATATTTT
TRBV27,TRBJ1-5,-,-,CASSPFGEGNQPQHF,TGTGCCAGCAGTCCATTCGGAGAAGGGAATCAGCCCCAGCATTTT
TRBV19,TRBJ1-1,-,TRBD1,CASVKGQGFNTEAFF,TGTGCCAGTGTCAAGGGACAGGGATTTAATACTGAAGCTTTCTTT
TRBV6-6,TRBJ1-5,-,-,CASSYGFQNNQPQHF,TGTGCCAGCAGTTACGGGTTCCAGAACAATCAGCCCCAGCATTTT
TRBV7-2,TRBJ2-5,-,-,CASSLQLAGPPETQYF,TGTGCCAGCAGCTTACAATTGGCGGGCCCACCCGAGACCCAGTACTTC
TRBV27,TRBJ2-3,-,-,CASSGRLSSTDTQYF,TGTGCCAGCAGTGGTAGATTATCTAGCACAGATACGCAGTATTTT
TRBV5-1,TRBJ1-4,-,-,CASSLGGANEKLFF,TGCGCCAGCAGCTTGGGAGGAGCTAATGAAAAACTGTTTTTT
TRBV6-2/TRBV6-3,TRBJ1-6,once,-,CASSYAQGGSPLHF,TGTGCCAGCAGTTACGCACAGGGCGGTTCACCCCTCCACTTT
TRBV7-2,TRBJ1-5,-,-,CASSLAVENRPQHF,TGTGCCAGCAGCTTAGCCGTGGAAAACCGGCCCCAGCATTTT
TRBV7-2,TRBJ2-4,-,-,CASSSWMVDRAKNIQYF,TGTGCCAGCAGCTCCTGGATGGTCGACAGGGCCAAAAACATTCAGTACTTC
TRBV29-1,TRBJ2-1,-,TRBD2,CSAWTSGYNEQFF,TGCAGCGCTTGGACTAGCGGGTACAATGAGCAGTTCTTC
TRBV5-1,TRBJ2-5,-,TRBD2,CASSNKGLDQETQYF,TGCGCCAGCAGCAACAAGGGACTAGACCAAGAGACCCAGTACTTC